This entry lists 8 T cell receptor beta chains sequenced from one sample in a study of T cell responses to AZD1222 COVID-19 vaccine. The data were produced by immunoSEQ multiplex PCR, yet TCRdb's version contains in-frame clones alone and is incomplete. Among roughly 79,000 clones listed, 78% were seen once. The specimen comprised peripheral blood, sampled on day 0 of AZD1222 vaccination. These receptor sequences come from an adult in good health.

The J gene is TRBJ2-1, the V gene TRBV30; 7 bases line up with TRBD2. This CDR3 is built from 15 residues. CDR1 is GTSNPN and CDR2 is SVGIG in the germline V gene (reference sequence). V shed 2 bases, J shed 3 bases, and the junction held 7 bases outside the gene matches. The CDR3 reads CAWSRTGTNYNEQFF. The DNA of the CDR3 is TGTGCCTGGAGTCGAACCGGGACTAACTACAATGAGCAGTTCTTC.

This chain connects TRBV14 to TRBJ2-7, with unresolved D. V lost 4 bases and J lost 9, with 16 bases in between. From germline, CDR1 is SGHDN and CDR2 FVKESK. The CDR3 contains 13 residues. CDR3 loop: CASSPYIKGGQYF. The CDR3 DNA sequence: TGTGCCAGCAGCCCCTACATCAAGGGTGGGCAGTACTTC.

The chain recombines TRBV11-2 with TRBJ2-1; 9 positions agree with TRBD2. This CDR3 spans 16 amino acids. Germline V CDR1 and CDR2: SGHAT, FQNNGV. The trim removed 0 bases at V and 7 bases at J, leaving 7 bases unmatched. CDR3 nucleotide sequence: TGTGCCAGCAGCTTAGACCGCGGGAGGGTGAGGAATGAGCAGTTCTTC. It yields the protein CASSLDRGRVRNEQFF.

The rearrangement joins TRBV10-3 to TRBJ2-3, with D perhaps TRBD1 (6 bases). The CDR3 length is 12 residues. V dropped 10 bases and J dropped 2 bases, with 10 bases sitting between them. The V gene's germline CDR1 is ENHRY and CDR2 SYGVKD. CDR3 loop: CASTGLTDTQYF. The CDR3 DNA reads as TGTGCCAGCACAGGGCTCACAGATACGCAGTATTTT.

V usage is TRBV18 and J usage is TRBJ2-7, with TRBD2 matching 8 bases. The CDR3 spans 13 residues. V was clipped by 6 bases and J by 5 bases; unmatched bases: 6. The germline V gene has CDR1 KGHSH and CDR2 LQKENI. CDR3 sequence: CASSRGLEDEQYF. The CDR3 bases are TGTGCCAGCTCCCGGGGACTAGAGGACGAGCAGTACTTC. Based on the CDR3 plus reference TRBV18 and TRBJ2-7, the full variable domain is NAGVMQNPRHLVRRRGQEARLRCSPMKGHSHVYWYRQLPEEGLKFMVYLQKENIIDESGMPKERFSAEFPKEGPSILRIQQVVRGDSAAYFCASSRGLEDEQYFGPGTRLTVT.

Details on this clone: Other DNA sequences in the same sample also yield this CDR3. J is TRBJ2-2 and V is TRBV21-1; the table gives TRBD1 as D, unverified against the DNA. TRBV21-1 constitutes a pseudogene. This CDR3 has 16 amino acids. Here the CDR3 reads CASSRITGGFDGELFF. DNA for the CDR3: TGTGCCAGCAGCAGGATTACAGGGGGCTTTGACGGGGAGCTGTTTTTT.

This chain uses TRBV3-1 (or the pseudogene TRBV3-2) with TRBJ1-2, with TRBD1 identical over 9 bases. The CDR3 sequence is 12 residues long. Losses at the gene ends were 8 bases for V and 4 bases for J; bases not matched to a gene: 2. Germline lookup yields CDR1 LGHDT and CDR2 YNNKEL (reference sequence). The CDR3 is CASGQGIYGYTF. The CDR3 region has the DNA TGTGCCAGCGGACAGGGGATCTATGGCTACACCTTC.

V gene TRBV5-6 combines with J gene TRBJ2-3; D possibly uses TRBD1 or TRBD2 (6 bases each). The V end was cut by 0 bases, the J end by 7 bases, with 18 bases between. CDR1 is SGHDT and CDR2 is YYEEEE in the germline V gene. The CDR3 runs 16 residues. The CDR3 DNA sequence: TGTGCCAGCAGCTTGGGTGGGCTAGCGAGGGGGTATACGCAGTATTTT. Translating it yields CASSLGGLARGYTQYF.